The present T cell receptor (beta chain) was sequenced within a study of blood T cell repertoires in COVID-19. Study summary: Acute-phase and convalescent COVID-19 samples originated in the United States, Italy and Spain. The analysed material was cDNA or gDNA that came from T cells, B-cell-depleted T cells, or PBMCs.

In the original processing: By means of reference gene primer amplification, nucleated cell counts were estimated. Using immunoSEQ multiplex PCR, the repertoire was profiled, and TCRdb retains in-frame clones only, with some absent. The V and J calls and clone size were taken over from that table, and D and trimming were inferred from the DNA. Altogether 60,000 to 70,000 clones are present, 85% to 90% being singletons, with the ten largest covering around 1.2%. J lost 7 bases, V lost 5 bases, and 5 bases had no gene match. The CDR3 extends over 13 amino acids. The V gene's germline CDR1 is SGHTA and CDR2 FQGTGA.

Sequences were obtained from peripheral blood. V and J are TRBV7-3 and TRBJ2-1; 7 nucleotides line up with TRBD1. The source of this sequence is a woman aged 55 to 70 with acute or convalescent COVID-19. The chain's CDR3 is CASSRTGGNEQFF. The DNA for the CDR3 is TGTGCCAGCAGCCGGACAGGCGGGAATGAGCAGTTCTTC.